Below are 22 T cell receptor beta chains sequenced from a single sample in a study of Ad26.COV2.S vaccination and SARS-CoV-2 variants. The treatment was: some 20 received Ad26.COV2.S at low or high dose, single or two shots; several received placebo; per-sample allocation not given. Samples came from day 63 after the first vaccine or placebo injection. Produced via immunoSEQ multiplex PCR; TCRdb's table is partial and in-frame only. The sample has hundreds of thousands of clones; roughly 90% are singletons. The sequences come from peripheral blood, collected in a trial of Ad26.COV2.S vaccine versus placebo. Every receptor here comes from a person between 18 and 65 years old who received the Ad26.COV2.S COVID-19 vaccine or a placebo.

The chain combines TRBV2 with TRBJ2-7, with 14 bases lining up with TRBD2. The CDR3 is made up of 14 amino acids. Trimming removed 6 bases from V and 3 bases from J; junction bases left unmatched: 1. Looked up from germline, CDR1 is SNHLY and CDR2 is FYNNEI. CDR3 sequence (DNA): TGTGCCAGCAGGGGACTAGCGGGAGTCTACGAGCAGTACTTC. Translated: CASRGLAGVYEQYF.

A few counts support this clone. The chain recombines TRBV13 with TRBJ2-5; weak D call: TRBD1 (5 bases). V was cut by 0 bases and J by 1 base, with 12 bases left in between. Germline V gene data show CDR1 as PRHDT and CDR2 as FYEKMQ (reference sequence). This CDR3 has 16 residues. CDR3 residues: CASSLGRVRAQETQYF. CDR3 DNA: TGTGCCAGCAGCTTAGGCAGGGTAAGGGCCCAAGAGACCCAGTACTTC. The full variable domain, completed using reference TRBV13 and TRBJ2-5, is AAGVIQSPRHLIKEKRETATLKCYPIPRHDTVYWYQQGPGQDPQFLISFYEKMQSDKGSIPDRFSAQQFSDYHSELNMSSLELGDSALYFCASSLGRVRAQETQYFGPGTRLLVL.

This clone was observed a single time. J is TRBJ2-1 and V is TRBV7-2; TRBD1 matches at 7 bases. CDR1 is SGHTA and CDR2 is FQGNSA in the germline V gene. J lost 2 bases, V lost 7 bases, and 8 bases had no gene match. The CDR3 consists of 15 residues. DNA of the CDR3: TGTGCCAGCACCTCAGACAGGGACACCTACAATGAGCAGTTCTTC. Residues: CASTSDRDTYNEQFF.

The V and J genes are TRBV24-1 and TRBJ2-5, with 10 positions matching TRBD2. The CDR3 runs 14 residues. CDR1 and CDR2 from the germline V gene are KGHDR and SFDVKD. V shed 9 bases and J 4 bases; nucleotides not matched to a gene: 7. Here the CDR3 reads CATWSGRAAETQYF. The DNA of the CDR3 is TGTGCCACCTGGAGCGGGAGGGCAGCAGAGACCCAGTACTTC.

DNA for the CDR3: TGTGCCATCAGTGAGTCTAGCGAAACTAATGAAAAACTGTTTTTT. Protein: CAISESSETNEKLFF. The rearrangement links TRBV10-3 to TRBJ1-4; D remains ambiguous. The V gene lost 0 bases and the J gene lost 1 base, with 6 bases spanning the gap. Germline lookup yields CDR1 ENHRY and CDR2 SYGVKD. The CDR3 is made up of 15 amino acids.

This chain joins TRBV24-1 and TRBJ2-5; 8 positions agree with TRBD2. Germline CDR1 and CDR2: KGHDR and SFDVKD. The CDR3 is 13 amino acids. Germline trimming cut 6 bases from V and 5 bases from J; bases unmatched to any gene: 4. As DNA, the CDR3 is TGTGCCACCAGTTTAGCGGGAAGGGAGACCCAGTACTTC. Its translation is CATSLAGRETQYF.

The V call is TRBV15, the J call TRBJ2-1; perhaps TRBD2 as D (5 bases). CDR1 is LNHNV and CDR2 is YYDKDF in the germline V gene (reference sequence). The V and J ends lost 4 bases and 4 bases respectively, with 17 bases between them. The CDR3 runs to 16 residues. DNA of the CDR3: TGTGCCACCAGCAAAAGGTCGGCTAGCCGTTACAATGAGCAGTTCTTC. Amino acid sequence: CATSKRSASRYNEQFF.

Only a few counts were recorded for this clone. The rearrangement links TRBV15 to TRBJ1-6; D unresolved. Germline CDR1 LNHNV, CDR2 YYDKDF (reference sequence). Trimming took off 0 bases at V and 7 bases at J, with 19 bases between the two ends. The CDR3 runs 18 residues. The CDR3 bases are TGTGCCACCAGCAGAGATACCCACGCCTTGGCTGGGAATTCACCCCTCCACTTT. Protein sequence: CATSRDTHALAGNSPLHF.

A single count supports this clone. V gene TRBV27 combines with J gene TRBJ2-2; 8 nucleotides line up with TRBD1. Germline V gene data show CDR1 as MNHEY and CDR2 as SMNVEV (reference sequence). The V and J ends lost 8 bases and 4 bases, in that order; junction bases with no gene match: 6. The CDR3 consists of 14 residues. The CDR3 DNA reads as TGTGCCAGCCGCGGGACAGGCGGCACCGGGGAGCTGTTTTTT. Protein product: CASRGTGGTGELFF.

CDR3 nucleotides: TGTGCCAGCAGCTTGGCCGCTGAAGCTTTCTTT. It is translated as CASSLAAEAFF. The chain carries TRBV5-4 and TRBJ1-1; D remains unclear. CDR1 and CDR2 from the germline V gene are SGHNT and YYREEE (reference sequence). CDR3 length: 11 amino acids. The germline V and J ends were trimmed by 0 bases and 6 bases, with 3 bases remaining between them.

The chain joins TRBV5-6 to TRBJ2-7; D remains unclear. This CDR3 contains 14 residues. In germline, CDR1 is SGHDT, CDR2 YYEEEE. The V end lost 0 bases, the J end lost 5 bases, and 12 bases lay between the germline ends. CDR3 coding DNA: TGTGCCAGCAGCTTGGATGGCCTCCTTGACGAGCAGTACTTC. Its translation: CASSLDGLLDEQYF.

This chain connects TRBV30 to TRBJ1-2, with 10 bases identical to TRBD1. The V gene's germline CDR1 is GTSNPN and CDR2 SVGIG (reference sequence). J gave up 7 bases and V 1 base, and 0 bases lay outside the gene matches. This CDR3 has 12 amino acids. The CDR3 reads CAWSGQGAGYTF. CDR3 bases: TGTGCCTGGAGTGGACAGGGGGCTGGCTACACCTTC.

The CDR3 protein is CASSHRVGEQYF. Here the CDR3 DNA reads TGTGCCAGCAGTCACAGGGTGGGCGAGCAGTACTTC. The chain recombines TRBV2 with TRBJ2-7; TRBD1 is a possible D gene (6 bases). Germline V gene lookup returns CDR1 SNHLY and CDR2 FYNNEI. This CDR3 is built from 12 residues. The germline V and J ends were trimmed by 5 bases and 6 bases, with 11 bases remaining between them.

V is TRBV30 and J is TRBJ1-5; 8 bases are a match to TRBD1. V lost 7 bases, J lost 1 base, and 15 bases stayed unmatched. Germline values: CDR1 GTSNPN, CDR2 SVGIG (reference sequence). The length of the CDR3 is 17 residues. CDR3 DNA: TGTGCCTTTGCCCCGGGACAGGTCCCTATGAGCAATCAGCCCCAGCATTTT. Amino acid sequence: CAFAPGQVPMSNQPQHF.

J is TRBJ1-4 and V is TRBV7-8; D unclear. V shed 3 bases and J shed 7 bases, with 21 bases lying between them. Germline CDR1 SGHVS, CDR2 FQNEAQ. The CDR3 contains 17 residues. The CDR3: CASSLGAVGRDREKLFF. CDR3 sequence (DNA): TGTGCCAGCAGCTTGGGAGCGGTAGGAAGGGATCGTGAAAAACTGTTTTTT.

V gene TRBV6-7 combines with J gene TRBJ2-5; D may correspond to TRBD1 or TRBD2 (5 bases each). TRBV6-7 is noted as an ORF with a role that remains uncertain. The CDR3 covers 17 residues. V dropped 1 base and J dropped 1 base, with 16 bases sitting between them. CDR3 DNA: TGTGCCAGCAGTTACTACCCCCCGTCGGGACCCCAAGAGACCCAGTACTTC. The encoded protein is CASSYYPPSGPQETQYF.

A word on this clone: The sample has other DNA sequences that encode this CDR3 too. This chain uses TRBV10-3 with TRBJ1-2; the D is unclear. The CDR3 extends over 11 amino acids. CDR1 is ENHRY and CDR2 is SYGVKD in the germline V gene. With 2 bases removed from V and 6 bases from J, the gap between germline ends came to 4 bases. This CDR3 is CAISEGNGYTF. The DNA of the CDR3 is TGTGCCATCAGTGAGGGGAATGGCTACACCTTC.

The V gene is TRBV18, the J gene TRBJ2-5; 9 nucleotides align to TRBD1. After removal of 6 bases from V and 3 bases from J, the junction contained 2 bases not matched to a gene. In germline, CDR1 is KGHSH, CDR2 LQKENI. The CDR3 loop spans 13 amino acids. The DNA for the CDR3 is TGTGCCAGCTCCAGGGACAGGGAAGAGACCCAGTACTTC. Protein sequence: CASSRDREETQYF.

V and J are TRBV6-2 or TRBV6-3 and TRBJ2-5; D not resolved. Trimming pared 5 bases from V and 5 bases from J, leaving 9 bases between. Looked up from germline, CDR1 is MNHEY and CDR2 is SVGEGT. This CDR3 has 12 residues. CDR3 loop: CASSPTSETQYF. The CDR3, as DNA: TGTGCCAGCAGTCCCACTTCCGAGACCCAGTACTTC.

This chain joins TRBV29-1 and TRBJ1-4; D is uncertain. The CDR3 has 11 amino acids. Trimming removed 4 bases from V and 11 bases from J, with 11 bases in between. Germline CDR1 reads SQVTM; CDR2 reads ANQGSEA. The CDR3 here is CSVVEGWKLFF. The CDR3 DNA is TGCAGCGTTGTAGAAGGGTGGAAACTGTTTTTT. The full variable domain, completed using reference TRBV29-1 and TRBJ1-4, is SAVISQKPSRDICQRGTSLTIQCQVDSQVTMMFWYRQQPGQSLTLIATANQGSEATYESGFVIDKFPISRPNLTFSTLTVSNMSPEDSSIYLCSVVEGWKLFFGSGTQLSVL.

The chain combines TRBV6-6 with TRBJ2-7, with D unresolved. Between the trimmed V and J ends, which lost 5 bases and 5 bases, there was a span of 7 bases. CDR3 length equals 11 residues. Per germline, CDR1 MNHNY and CDR2 SVGAGI (reference sequence). CDR3 nucleotide sequence: TGTGCCAGCAGTCCCCGGGACGAGCAGTACTTC. Translated, it gives CASSPRDEQYF.

The genes are TRBV12-3 or TRBV12-4 and TRBJ2-3; the D is unclear. The V gene lost 5 bases and the J gene lost 4 bases, with 7 bases spanning the gap. The length of the CDR3 is 12 residues. CDR3 bases: TGTGCCAGCAGTGGTGTGTCAGATACGCAGTATTTT. It yields the protein CASSGVSDTQYF.